This T cell receptor (beta chain) was captured by sequencing in a study of shared clonotypes between healthy human individuals. Only Caucasian adults living in Nashville, Tennessee served as donors. Turning to this clone: Its target is not known.

The ends were cut back, 8 bases at V and 2 bases at J, with 7 bases in the middle. The CDR3 is made up of 12 amino acids. The germline gives CDR1 SGHVS, CDR2 FQNEAQ. Study observations and caveats: The study's rarefaction showed incomplete sorted-subset sequencing despite large depth.

The run depth of the assay was deep. The data were produced by immunoSEQ multiplex PCR, yet TCRdb's version contains in-frame clones alone and is incomplete. The sample lists millions of clones, 95% occurring once. V and J are TRBV7-8 and TRBJ1-3; D call uncertain. The receptor was isolated from a man aged 18-30 years in good health. Material: naive CD4+ T cells sorted from blood. As for subset: CD45RA+ positively selected. CDR3 in amino acids: CASANPGNTIYF. Written as DNA, the CDR3 is TGTGCCAGCGCGAATCCTGGAAACACCATATATTTT.